One sample yielded the 4 T cell receptor beta chains listed below, sequenced in a study of blood T cell repertoires in COVID-19. Some clones are missing from TCRdb's copy, which holds only in-frame ones; the method was immunoSEQ multiplex PCR. The sample contains 220,000 or so clones, 70% to 90% of which appear only once. The material sequenced was PBMCs or T cells enriched from blood (not recorded which). The receptors originated from a man aged 50-60 years who had been exposed to COVID-19.

The gene calls are TRBV11-2 and TRBJ1-4, with 7 bases fitting TRBD1. J gave up 3 bases and V 4 bases, and 8 bases lay outside the gene matches. Per the germline V gene, CDR1 is SGHAT and CDR2 is FQNNGV. The CDR3 covers 16 residues. In nucleotides, the CDR3 is TGTGCCAGCAGCTCCCCTTATAGGGGGCCTAATGAAAAACTGTTTTTT. Translated: CASSSPYRGPNEKLFF.

This clone appeared once. This CDR3 reads CASSSGVGYTF. CDR3 coding DNA: TGTGCCAGCAGTTCAGGGGTAGGCTACACCTTC. The J gene is TRBJ1-2, the V gene TRBV28; TRBD1 is a possible D gene (6 bases). The CDR3 covers 11 residues. Germline V CDR1 and CDR2: MDHEN, SYDVKM. Trimming took 4 bases from V and 8 from J, leaving 8 bases between them.

As for this clone: Other nucleotide sequences from this sample produce the same CDR3. The chain couples TRBV2 to TRBJ2-3; 7 bases agree with TRBD1. The germline gives CDR1 SNHLY, CDR2 FYNNEI. The CDR3 covers 14 residues. The ends lost 6 bases at V and 2 bases at J; junction bases unmatched: 5. The CDR3 DNA sequence: TGTGCCAGCAGGGGGACAGAACTCACAGATACGCAGTATTTT. Protein: CASRGTELTDTQYF. The complete variable domain, with remaining parts taken from reference TRBV2 and TRBJ2-3, reads EPEVTQTPSHQVTQMGQEVILRCVPISNHLYFYWYRQILGQKVEFLVSFYNNEISEKSEIFDDQFSVERPDGSNFTLKIRSTKLEDSAMYFCASRGTELTDTQYFGPGTRLTVL.

V and J are TRBV5-1 and TRBJ2-3, with 7 bases identical to TRBD2. In germline, CDR1 is SGHRS, CDR2 YFSETQ. With 0 bases clipped from V and 0 bases from J, the junction kept 7 bases outside the gene matches. CDR3 length equals 17 residues. The DNA of the CDR3 is TGCGCCAGCAGCTTGGTAATGACGGGACTAAGCACAGATACGCAGTATTTT. This codes for CASSLVMTGLSTDTQYF.